This T cell receptor (beta chain) originates from a study of blood T cells in healthy people across ages. Study in general: About one barcoded beta molecule was captured per two T cells (by template switching).

Samples had at least 6.5 million PBMCs isolated from them. RNA extraction gave at least 5 micrograms of total RNA per sample. This clonotype was seen at least ten times. Together with a sample-barcoded 5' primer, a J-beta primer mix was included in a second PCR lasting about 7 to 12 cycles. Each sample provided no less than 2.5 million CDR3-containing paired-end reads. Via MiXCR, TCRdb re-called the 5' RACE reads, giving one row per CDR3 protein. Here the sample spans around 1.7 million distinct CDR3 sequences, 28% being singletons. Sequencing was done on a sample of blood. This clonotype originated in a woman in her 30s in good health.

The CDR3 DNA reads TGCGCCAGCAGCCAACAGGGGGCTAGGGATGGCTACACCTTC. Its protein product is CASSQQGARDGYTF. The chain has TRBV4-1 and TRBJ1-2, with 8 bases that match TRBD1. V was clipped by 2 bases and J by 6 bases; unmatched bases: 5. Per germline, CDR1 MGHRA and CDR2 YSYEKL. CDR3 length equals 14 residues.